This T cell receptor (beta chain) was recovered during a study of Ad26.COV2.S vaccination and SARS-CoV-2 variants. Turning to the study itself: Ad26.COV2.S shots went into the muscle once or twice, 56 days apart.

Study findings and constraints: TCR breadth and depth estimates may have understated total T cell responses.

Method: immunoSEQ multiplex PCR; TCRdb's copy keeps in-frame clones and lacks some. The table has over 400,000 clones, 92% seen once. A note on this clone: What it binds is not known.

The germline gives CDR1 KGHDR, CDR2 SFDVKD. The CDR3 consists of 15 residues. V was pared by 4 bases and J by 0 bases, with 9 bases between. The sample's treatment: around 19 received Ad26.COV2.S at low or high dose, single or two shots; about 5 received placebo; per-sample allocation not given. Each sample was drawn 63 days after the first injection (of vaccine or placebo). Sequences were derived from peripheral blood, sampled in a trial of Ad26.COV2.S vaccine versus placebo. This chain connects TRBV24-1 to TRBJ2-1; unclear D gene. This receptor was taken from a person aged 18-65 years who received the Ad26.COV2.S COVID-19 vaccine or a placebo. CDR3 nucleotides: TGTGCCACCAGTGAAGGGCAAAGCTCCTACAATGAGCAGTTCTTC. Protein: CATSEGQSSYNEQFF.